The T cell receptor (beta chain) described here comes from a study of CD8 T cells in Susac syndrome. Study background: When blood was drawn, the patients with Susac syndrome were therapy-naive, on corticosteroids, or on intravenous immunoglobulin alone.

CD8+ and CD4+ T cells from blood underwent TCR beta sequencing, which was carried out in a high-throughput format. An input of roughly 0.5 to 1 ug of RNA was subjected to reverse transcription using random hexamers. Amplification of TCR beta CDR3 was carried out by immunoSEQ multiplex PCR, which covered 54 Vbeta and 13 Jbeta segments. TCRdb analysed the immunoSEQ multiplex PCR reads with MiXCR anew, one entry per CDR3 protein. The profile shows some 250,000 distinct CDR3 sequences, about 96% of them singletons. CDR3 length: 15 amino acids. J gave up 5 bases and V 5 bases, and 7 bases lay outside the gene matches. Germline CDR1 reads SGHTA; CDR2 reads FQGTGA.

The specimen was CD4+ T cells from PBMCs. The sequence was obtained from a human donor with Susac syndrome. The chain has TRBV7-3 and TRBJ2-1; 9 bases are shared with TRBD2. This chain's CDR3 is CASSPRPSGNNEQFF. In DNA, the CDR3 is TGTGCCAGCAGCCCTAGGCCTAGCGGGAACAATGAGCAGTTCTTC.